This TCR beta chain was documented in a study of T cell repertoires in cytomegalovirus infection. Turning to the study itself: It can be stated that public TCR beta signatures indicated CMV infection as well as a matching HLA type.

TCRdb reanalysed the reads using MiXCR and keeps one entry per CDR3 protein. The table includes approximately 400,000 distinct CDR3 sequences, under 40% detected once. The CDR3 has 14 residues. Germline lookup yields CDR1 SGHAT and CDR2 FQNNGV. The germline V and J ends were trimmed by 1 base and 5 bases, with 10 bases remaining between them. A few counts support this clonotype. No antigen is known for it. Study-wide results and caveats: The ex vivo response was dominated by HLA-C-restricted CMV-specific TCR beta clonotypes. Summed frequency of shared TCR beta families picked out CMV carriers who also had the relevant HLA.

The clonotype was recovered from a human donor in good health (CMV status not recorded). Some clones in this sample may be carry-over from other donors' samples. Source material: PBMCs. V and J are TRBV11-2 and TRBJ2-3, with a weak D call TRBD2 (6 bases). This CDR3 is CASSLVGGGDTQYF. Written as DNA, the CDR3 is TGTGCCAGCAGCTTAGTGGGGGGAGGAGATACGCAGTATTTT. The full variable domain, with the rest looked up from reference TRBV11-2 and TRBJ2-3, is EAGVAQSPRYKIIEKRQSVAFWCNPISGHATLYWYQQILGQGPKLLIQFQNNGVVDDSQLPKDRFSAERLKGVDSTLKIQPAKLEDSAVYLCASSLVGGGDTQYFGPGTRLTVL.